These 27 T cell receptor beta chains share one sample of origin, sequenced in a study of blood T cells in healthy people across ages. For the second PCR, which ran for 7 to 11 cycles, a sample-barcoded 5' primer and a J-beta primer mix were used. TCRdb re-called the 5' RACE reads through MiXCR, storing one row per CDR3 protein. This table holds 450,000 to 600,000 distinct CDR3 sequences, about 27% found once. The same specimen was also included in a second study, on T cells of mothers and their children.

Sequencing was performed on blood. The origin of the receptors is a boy between 2 and 10 years old in good health.

For the CDR3, the DNA is TGTGCCAGCAGCGCGTCCGGGACAGGGGGCTACGAGCAGTACTTC. Encoded protein: CASSASGTGGYEQYF. The chain is built from TRBV7-9 and TRBJ2-1; 11 bases align to TRBD1. Judging by the DNA end, TRBJ2-7 fits better; the J call may be wrong. This CDR3 comprises 15 residues. The germline gives CDR1 SEHNR, CDR2 FQNEAQ (reference sequence).

The J gene is TRBJ2-2, the V gene TRBV7-3; 8 bases map to TRBD1. Trimming at V came to 4 bases and at J to 5 bases, leaving 9 bases not matched to a gene. Germline V gene lookup returns CDR1 SGHTA and CDR2 FQGTGA. CDR3 length: 16 residues. The CDR3 DNA follows: TGTGCCAGCAGCTCCGGGACAGGCGGCTCAACCGGGGAGCTGTTTTTT. This codes for CASSSGTGGSTGELFF.

This clonotype was detected only a few times. The chain combines TRBV18 with TRBJ1-4, with D perhaps matching TRBD1 (6 bases). Germline values: CDR1 KGHSH, CDR2 LQKENI. V was shortened by 3 bases and J by 5 bases, with 10 bases between the two germline ends. CDR3 length: 14 residues. Here the CDR3 reads CASSPERGNEKLFF. Here the CDR3 DNA reads TGTGCCAGCTCACCCGAAAGGGGGAATGAAAAACTGTTTTTT. The full variable domain, its missing parts supplied by reference TRBV18 and TRBJ1-4, is NAGVMQNPRHLVRRRGQEARLRCSPMKGHSHVYWYRQLPEEGLKFMVYLQKENIIDESGMPKERFSAEFPKEGPSILRIQQVVRGDSAAYFCASSPERGNEKLFFGSGTQLSVL.

This rearrangement joins TRBV29-1 to TRBJ2-3, with D tentatively TRBD1 (5 bases). The CDR3 contains 13 residues. Germline V gene data show CDR1 as SQVTM and CDR2 as ANQGSEA. The V end was cut by 7 bases, the J end by 2 bases, with 13 bases between. CDR3 region: CSDKGRFTDTQYF. The CDR3 DNA sequence: TGCAGCGACAAGGGGCGGTTCACAGATACGCAGTATTTT.

This clonotype was seen more than once but under ten times. The chain employs TRBV7-8 and TRBJ2-3, with D tentatively TRBD1 (6 bases). The V gene lost 5 bases and the J gene lost 0 bases, with 18 bases spanning the gap. There are 17 residues in the CDR3. Germline V CDR1 and CDR2: SGHVS, FQNEAQ. Written as DNA, the CDR3 is TGTGCCAGCAGCGAGTCTAGGTGGGGGCAAAGCACAGATACGCAGTATTTT. Encoded protein: CASSESRWGQSTDTQYF. The complete variable domain, with remaining parts taken from reference TRBV7-8 and TRBJ2-3, reads GAGVSQSPRYKVAKRGQDVALRCDPISGHVSLFWYQQALGQGPEFLTYFQNEAQLDKSGLPSDRFFAERPEGSVSTLKIQRTQQEDSAVYLCASSESRWGQSTDTQYFGPGTRLTVL.

This sequence joins TRBV19 and TRBJ2-2; no clear D gene. Per germline, CDR1 LNHDA and CDR2 SQIVND (reference sequence). The CDR3 contains 12 residues. V gave up 7 bases and J gave up 5 bases, with 8 bases separating them. CDR3 bases: TGTGCCAGTAAATTTGAAACCGGGGAGCTGTTTTTT. This codes for CASKFETGELFF. The full variable domain, in which reference TRBV19 and TRBJ2-2 provide the parts outside the CDR3, is DGGITQSPKYLFRKEGQNVTLSCEQNLNHDAMYWYRQDPGQGLRLIYYSQIVNDFQKGDIAEGYSVSREKKESFPLTVTSAQKNPTAFYLCASKFETGELFFGEGSRLTVL.

The V call is TRBV7-9, the J call TRBJ2-6, with D possibly being TRBD2 (6 bases). Germline-derived CDR1 and CDR2 are SEHNR and FQNEAQ (reference sequence). V was shortened by 5 bases and J by 0 bases, with 14 bases between the two germline ends. This CDR3 is built from 17 residues. This CDR3 is CASSLAGLNSGANVLTF. The CDR3 nucleotides are TGTGCCAGCAGCCTCGCGGGACTCAACTCTGGGGCCAACGTCCTGACTTTC.

The chain couples TRBV6-5 to TRBJ1-1; D perhaps matches TRBD1 (5 bases). Deletions cut 0 bases from V and 0 bases from J, with 14 bases between. From germline, CDR1 is MNHEY and CDR2 SVGAGI. This CDR3 contains 17 residues. The CDR3 protein is CASSYSVLGGMNTEAFF. As DNA, the CDR3 is TGTGCCAGCAGTTACTCGGTCCTCGGGGGAATGAACACTGAAGCTTTCTTT.

The CDR3 region is CASSLIPSGSDEQFF. The CDR3 nucleotides are TGTGCCAGCAGCTTAATTCCTAGCGGGAGTGATGAGCAGTTCTTC. The rearrangement links TRBV11-2 to TRBJ2-5; 10 bases are a match to TRBD2. The J call is doubtful: the DNA matches TRBJ2-1 better. Germline V CDR1 and CDR2: SGHAT, FQNNGV. CDR3 length equals 15 residues.

The CDR3 sequence is CAWSGPGLTTDTQYF. The CDR3 DNA reads TGTGCCTGGAGCGGACCGGGACTAACCACAGATACGCAGTATTTT. The genes are TRBV30 and TRBJ2-3, with 7 bases aligning to TRBD2. The J segment lost 2 bases and the V segment lost 3 bases, leaving 8 bases of the junction unmatched. CDR1 and CDR2 (germline): GTSNPN, SVGIG (reference sequence). The CDR3 runs 15 residues.

This clonotype was seen only a few times. This chain links TRBV5-5 with TRBJ1-1; 7 bases fit TRBD1. CDR3 size: 16 residues. CDR1 is SGHKS, CDR2 YYEKEE, per germline (reference sequence). J lost 4 bases, V lost 4 bases, and 13 bases had no gene match. The CDR3 is CASSPQGGGQSTEAFF. The CDR3 DNA follows: TGTGCCAGCAGCCCCCAGGGGGGAGGACAAAGCACTGAAGCTTTCTTT.

A few counts support this clonotype. The CDR3 DNA reads as TGCGCCAGCAGACGGAACTACGAGCAGTACTTC. Translated: CASRRNYEQYF. The chain is built from TRBV5-1 and TRBJ2-7; D ambiguous. Germline loops: CDR1 SGHRS, CDR2 YFSETQ. Trimming left V 5 bases short and J 3 bases short, with 6 bases between. The CDR3 is made up of 11 amino acids.

This sequence joins TRBV4-3 and TRBJ1-1; 10 positions agree with TRBD1. With V trimmed by 5 bases and J by 6 bases, 6 bases remained unmatched. The CDR3 consists of 14 residues. Germline V gene lookup returns CDR1 LGHNA and CDR2 YSLEER. CDR3 nucleotide sequence: TGCGCCAGCAGCATTCTGGGGACAGGGGCTGAAGCTTTCTTT. Translated: CASSILGTGAEAFF.

This chain links TRBV29-1 with TRBJ2-7; no clear D gene. Per germline, CDR1 SQVTM and CDR2 ANQGSEA. V lost 4 bases and J 5 bases, leaving 6 bases between the germline ends. The CDR3 sequence is 10 residues long. CDR3 loop: CSVVIDEQYF. CDR3 sequence (DNA): TGCAGCGTTGTTATTGACGAGCAGTACTTC.

There are a few counts of this clonotype. This sequence joins TRBV3-1 and TRBJ2-7; D is uncertain. Per the germline V gene, CDR1 is LGHDT and CDR2 is YNNKEL (reference sequence). V lost 1 base, J lost 4 bases, and 14 bases lay in between. The CDR3 is 15 residues long. As DNA, the CDR3 is TGTGCCAGCAGCCAAGTATCCGTGGGTATTTACGAGCAGTACTTC. Its protein is CASSQVSVGIYEQYF.

This clonotype was detected only a few times. The chain links TRBV7-2 to TRBJ2-2; 11 bases align to TRBD1. After removal of 5 bases from V and 2 bases from J, the junction contained 4 bases not matched to a gene. The CDR3 is 16 residues long. Germline CDR1 SGHTA, CDR2 FQGNSA. CDR3 nucleotides: TGTGCCAGCAGCCCCCGGACAGGGGGCAACACCGGGGAGCTGTTTTTT. It codes for CASSPRTGGNTGELFF.

DNA for the CDR3: TGCAGTGCTAGAGATGGTGGGACAGGGGCCAATGAGCAGTTCTTC. This gives the protein CSARDGGTGANEQFF. The chain couples TRBV20-1 to TRBJ2-1; 10 bases are a match to TRBD1. CDR3 length: 15 residues. The ends lost 0 bases at V and 6 bases at J; junction bases unmatched: 5. CDR1 and CDR2 (germline): DFQATT, SNEGSKA (reference sequence).

V usage is TRBV2 and J usage is TRBJ2-7; D may match TRBD1 or TRBD2 (5 bases each). This CDR3 spans 11 amino acids. Deletions cut 7 bases from V and 5 bases from J, with 9 bases between. CDR1 and CDR2 from the germline V gene are SNHLY and FYNNEI. CDR3 sequence (DNA): TGTGCCAGCACTCTGGGACACGAGCAGTACTTC. Translating it yields CASTLGHEQYF.

V gene TRBV3-1 combines with J gene TRBJ2-1; D is possibly TRBD2 (6 bases). Germline CDR1 and CDR2: LGHDT and YNNKEL (reference sequence). Deletions cut 4 bases from V and 0 bases from J, with 10 bases between. There are 15 residues in the CDR3. Written as DNA, the CDR3 is TGTGCCAGCAGCCGGGACTGGTCCTCCTACAATGAGCAGTTCTTC. As protein: CASSRDWSSYNEQFF.

The rearrangement links TRBV12-3 or TRBV12-4 to TRBJ1-1; TRBD1 is a possible D gene (6 bases). This CDR3 region has 15 residues. Deletions cut 7 bases from V and 3 bases from J, with 18 bases between. CDR3 DNA: TGTGCCAGCACTAGGGGGGGCGCGGGGGACACTGAAGCTTTCTTT. This encodes CASTRGGAGDTEAFF.

This clonotype was seen only a few times. V gene TRBV11-2 combines with J gene TRBJ1-4; D might be TRBD1 (6 bases). Looked up from germline, CDR1 is SGHAT and CDR2 is FQNNGV. There are 14 residues in the CDR3. With 8 bases removed from V and 3 bases from J, the gap between germline ends came to 13 bases. This CDR3 reads CASEGDKPNEKLFF. Written as DNA, the CDR3 is TGTGCCAGCGAGGGGGACAAGCCTAATGAAAAACTGTTTTTT.

The chain employs TRBV12-3 or TRBV12-4 and TRBJ2-1; the D gene is possibly TRBD2 (5 bases). The CDR3 length is 12 residues. Between the trimmed V and J ends, which lost 7 bases and 7 bases, there was a span of 11 bases. CDR3 amino acids: CASTAGLNEQFF. DNA for the CDR3: TGTGCCAGCACGGCGGGTTTGAATGAGCAGTTCTTC.

The CDR3 nucleotides read TGCAGCGTTGGGACTAGCGGAAACTACGAGCAGTACTTC. Its translation: CSVGTSGNYEQYF. The chain links TRBV29-1 to TRBJ2-5; 10 bases match TRBD2. Matching the DNA end better, TRBJ2-7 makes the J call doubtful. CDR1 and CDR2 (germline): SQVTM, ANQGSEA. The CDR3 spans 13 residues.

This chain joins TRBV6-6 and TRBJ2-1; 7 bases match TRBD2. With V trimmed by 7 bases and J by 0 bases, 9 bases remained unmatched. Germline CDR1 MNHNY, CDR2 SVGAGI (reference sequence). The CDR3 extends over 16 amino acids. This CDR3 reads CASKSSGIDSYNEQFF. The CDR3 nucleotides read TGTGCCAGCAAGTCTAGCGGAATCGACTCCTACAATGAGCAGTTCTTC.

The chain employs TRBV20-1 and TRBJ2-7; D might be TRBD2 (5 bases). The CDR3 length is 13 residues. CDR1 is DFQATT and CDR2 is SNEGSKA in the germline V gene (reference sequence). Deletions cut 0 bases from V and 3 bases from J, with 9 bases between. CDR3 in DNA: TGCAGTGCTAGAGATATGGACTTCTACGAGCAGTACTTC. Translating gives CSARDMDFYEQYF.

The chain recombines TRBV6-2 or TRBV6-3 with TRBJ1-5; D is unresolved. Between the trimmed V and J ends, which lost 6 bases and 7 bases, there was a span of 13 bases. Germline lookup yields CDR1 MNHEY and CDR2 SVGEGT. The CDR3 runs 13 residues. Here the CDR3 DNA reads TGTGCCAGCAGCCCCGGACCACAACAGCCCCAGCATTTT. Encoded protein: CASSPGPQQPQHF.

This clonotype was seen a few times. This chain connects TRBV30 to TRBJ1-2; a weak D match, TRBD1 (5 bases). This CDR3 has 16 amino acids. Deletions cut 2 bases from V and 2 bases from J, with 18 bases between. The germline gives CDR1 GTSNPN, CDR2 SVGIG (reference sequence). The CDR3 DNA follows: TGTGCCTGGAGTCCCCTACCAGGCAGGGCGAACTATGGCTACACCTTC. It yields the protein CAWSPLPGRANYGYTF. Combining the CDR3 with reference TRBV30 and TRBJ1-2 gives the whole variable domain SQTIHQWPATLVQPVGSPLSLECTVEGTSNPNLYWYRQAAGRGLQLLFYSVGIGQISSEVPQNLSASRPQDRQFILSSKKLLLSDSGFYLCAWSPLPGRANYGYTFGSGTRLTVV.